Presented here are 25 T cell receptor beta chains from one specimen sequenced in a study of blood T cell repertoires in COVID-19. Only in-frame clones appear in the TCRdb table, and some are missing; sequencing was by immunoSEQ multiplex PCR. The table has about 74,000 clones, almost 85% seen once; the top ten hold about a third. The sample consisted of peripheral blood. These receptors all stem from a man between 70 and 80 years old with acute or convalescent COVID-19.

The CDR3 nucleotides are TGCAGCGTTGAAGATGAGAATCAGCCCCAGCATTTT. Its translation: CSVEDENQPQHF. This sequence joins TRBV29-1 and TRBJ1-5; no clear D gene. The length of the CDR3 is 12 residues. From germline, CDR1 is SQVTM and CDR2 ANQGSEA. The germline V and J ends were trimmed by 0 bases and 4 bases, with 4 bases remaining between them.

This clone was recorded only once. V and J are TRBV6-5 and TRBJ2-5; D might be TRBD1 (6 bases). The CDR3 is 14 residues long. Germline V lookup: CDR1 MNHEY, CDR2 SVGAGI. Trimming stripped 6 bases from V and 0 bases from J, with 11 bases between. CDR3 amino acids: CASRWDIYQETQYF. In DNA, the CDR3 is TGTGCCAGCAGGTGGGACATCTACCAAGAGACCCAGTACTTC.

The chain employs TRBV7-9 and TRBJ1-4, with 7 positions matching TRBD1. The CDR3 sequence is 18 residues long. V lost 1 base and J lost 6; bases outside the gene matches: 14. CDR1 and CDR2 (germline): SEHNR, FQNEAQ (reference sequence). The CDR3 DNA is TGTGCCAGCAGCTTAGAAGTCGGCAGGGGGACATACGATGAAAAACTGTTTTTT. This codes for CASSLEVGRGTYDEKLFF.

This chain links TRBV19 with TRBJ1-1, with D maybe TRBD1 (5 bases). The CDR3 has 17 residues. Trimming took 3 bases from V and 2 from J, leaving 19 bases between them. Germline V gene sequence: CDR1 LNHDA, CDR2 SQIVND (reference sequence). The CDR3: CASSIRVSPDANTEAFF. The CDR3 coding sequence is TGTGCCAGTAGTATCAGGGTTTCCCCCGACGCCAACACTGAAGCTTTCTTT.

The chain couples TRBV7-2 to TRBJ1-4, with 10 nucleotides matching TRBD1. This CDR3 spans 14 amino acids. Germline CDR1 SGHTA, CDR2 FQGNSA. Trimming took 4 bases from V and 7 from J; bases not matched to a gene: 3. CDR3 in DNA: TGTGCCAGCAGCTACCGGGACAGGGGTGAAAAACTGTTTTTT. As protein: CASSYRDRGEKLFF. The full variable domain, rest sourced from reference TRBV7-2 and TRBJ1-4, is GAGVSQSPSNKVTEKGKDVELRCDPISGHTALYWYRQSLGQGLEFLIYFQGNSAPDKSGLPSDRFSAERTGGSVSTLTIQRTQQEDSAVYLCASSYRDRGEKLFFGSGTQLSVL.

The chain links TRBV5-5 to TRBJ2-1, with 11 bases that match TRBD1. The CDR3 covers 16 residues. In germline, CDR1 is SGHKS, CDR2 YYEKEE (reference sequence). V trimming: 4 bases; J trimming: 7 bases; junction bases outside the gene matches: 10. CDR3 sequence: CASSDPDRGLKNEQFF. DNA for the CDR3: TGTGCCAGCAGCGACCCGGACAGGGGGCTAAAAAATGAGCAGTTCTTC. The whole variable domain, remainder taken from reference TRBV5-5 and TRBJ2-1, is DAGVTQSPTHLIKTRGQQVTLRCSPISGHKSVSWYQQVLGQGPQFIFQYYEKEERGRGNFPDRFSARQFPNYSSELNVNALLLGDSALYLCASSDPDRGLKNEQFFGPGTRLTVL.

The chain combines TRBV7-8 with TRBJ2-7, with unresolved D. V gave up 5 bases and J gave up 6 bases, with 11 bases separating them. The CDR3 has 12 residues. Germline values: CDR1 SGHVS, CDR2 FQNEAQ. CDR3 protein: CASSGSDGEQYF. The CDR3 DNA reads TGTGCCAGCAGCGGCAGTGATGGCGAGCAGTACTTC.

The rearrangement uses TRBV18 and TRBJ1-4; the D is unclear. The CDR3 totals 13 residues. V was cut by 0 bases and J by 6 bases, with 5 bases left in between. Germline lookup yields CDR1 KGHSH and CDR2 LQKENI. CDR3 sequence reads: CASSPPAHEKLFF. The CDR3 DNA is TGTGCCAGCTCACCACCGGCTCATGAAAAACTGTTTTTT.

This clone was seen just once. The rearrangement joins TRBV11-2 to TRBJ2-3; 7 bases are a match to TRBD2. Trimming cost V 3 bases and J 2 bases; bases outside gene matches: 11. Germline CDR1 is SGHAT and CDR2 is FQNNGV. The CDR3 covers 17 residues. The CDR3 bases are TGTGCCAGCAGCTTTGAGGGCCTAGCGGACCTCACAGATACGCAGTATTTT. It translates to CASSFEGLADLTDTQYF.

The chain carries TRBV6-1 and TRBJ2-7; tentative D call: TRBD2 (7 bases). This CDR3 is built from 15 residues. Germline-derived CDR1 and CDR2 are MNHNS and SASEGT. The V end was cut by 3 bases, the J end by 6 bases, with 18 bases between. CDR3 sequence: CASSERGTKGGEQYF. CDR3 DNA sequence: TGTGCCAGCAGTGAGAGGGGGACTAAGGGAGGCGAGCAGTACTTC.

This clone was seen only once. The chain carries TRBV7-8 and TRBJ2-7; maybe TRBD1 (6 bases). The CDR3 spans 13 residues. The germline gives CDR1 SGHVS, CDR2 FQNEAQ. Trimming pared 4 bases from V and 5 bases from J, leaving 12 bases between. CDR3 coding DNA: TGTGCCAGCAGCTGGGACATGTCCAACGAGCAGTACTTC. This translates into CASSWDMSNEQYF.

In the case of this clone: At one boundary the junction diverges from the germline segment, which might be a read error. This rearrangement joins TRBV7-7 to TRBJ2-2, with D tentatively TRBD1 (5 bases). The length of the CDR3 is 14 residues. Germline V gene sequence: CDR1 SSHAT, CDR2 FNYEAQ (reference sequence). CDR3 sequence: CASSQDKNTGELFF. For the CDR3, the DNA is TGTGCTAGCAGCCAGGACAAGAACACCGGGGAGCTGTTTTTT.

There are many counts of this clone. This rearrangement joins TRBV9 to TRBJ2-5; 10 nucleotides match TRBD2. The CDR3 length is 17 residues. Germline values: CDR1 SGDLS, CDR2 YYNGEE. The V and J ends lost 0 bases and 4 bases, in that order; junction bases with no gene match: 9. CDR3 region: CASSVGVSGGSGETQYF. CDR3 nucleotide sequence: TGTGCCAGCAGCGTAGGGGTTAGCGGGGGGTCCGGAGAGACCCAGTACTTC.

The chain uses TRBV5-1 and TRBJ2-1, with 10 bases matching TRBD1. CDR1 and CDR2 from the germline V gene are SGHRS and YFSETQ. Trimming at V came to 1 base and at J to 9 bases, leaving 4 bases not matched to a gene. The length of the CDR3 is 14 residues. The CDR3: CASSLTGTGVEQFF. CDR3 sequence (DNA): TGCGCCAGCAGCTTGACCGGGACAGGGGTTGAGCAGTTCTTC.

The chain combines TRBV9 with TRBJ2-1, with a tentative D call TRBD2 (7 bases). CDR3 length: 15 amino acids. Germline CDR1 SGDLS, CDR2 YYNGEE. The V end was cut by 0 bases, the J end by 7 bases, with 14 bases between. CDR3 amino acids: CASSVVGGGKNEQFF. As DNA, the CDR3 is TGTGCCAGCAGCGTAGTGGGAGGGGGGAAAAATGAGCAGTTCTTC.

The V gene is TRBV28, the J gene TRBJ2-2, with TRBD1 matching over 10 bases. This CDR3 comprises 15 residues. The germline V gene encodes CDR1 MDHEN and CDR2 SYDVKM. Unmatched junction bases numbered 10, after V lost 6 bases and J lost 9 bases. The DNA for the CDR3 is TGTGCCAGCAGCCCGGGACAGGGGAGAATTAGGGAGCTGTTTTTT. Its translation is CASSPGQGRIRELFF.

V and J are TRBV5-1 and TRBJ1-1, with D tentatively TRBD1 (5 bases). V was shortened by 4 bases and J by 5 bases, with 18 bases between the two germline ends. CDR1 is SGHRS, CDR2 YFSETQ, per germline. This CDR3 is built from 15 residues. The CDR3 here is CASSPVMGGRTEAFF. The CDR3, as DNA: TGCGCCAGCAGCCCGGTTATGGGGGGGAGGACTGAAGCTTTCTTT.

This chain links TRBV18 with TRBJ1-5; a weak D match, TRBD1 (5 bases). Germline values: CDR1 KGHSH, CDR2 LQKENI. V was trimmed by 5 bases and J by 2 bases, leaving 13 bases between them. The CDR3 covers 15 residues. The CDR3: CASSASQQGNQPQHF. The CDR3 DNA reads as TGTGCCAGCTCAGCAAGCCAACAGGGCAATCAGCCCCAGCATTTT.

The chain links TRBV7-2 to TRBJ2-7, with a tentative D call TRBD2 (6 bases). Germline V gene lookup returns CDR1 SGHTA and CDR2 FQGNSA. V lost 5 bases and J 4 bases, leaving 15 bases between the germline ends. The CDR3 runs 14 residues. CDR3 DNA: TGTGCCAGCAGCCCATCGTCCCGGGAGTACGAGCAGTACTTC. It translates to CASSPSSREYEQYF.

The chain uses TRBV6-2 or TRBV6-3 and TRBJ2-7, with D perhaps TRBD1 (5 bases). The CDR3 length is 15 residues. From germline, CDR1 is MNHEY and CDR2 SVGEGT. V lost 5 bases to trimming and J lost 1 base, with 15 bases between them. The CDR3 is CASSTATGPSYEQYF. CDR3 bases: TGTGCCAGCAGTACGGCAACAGGTCCATCCTACGAGCAGTACTTC.

In DNA, the CDR3 is TGTGCCACCAGTGATCCGGACAGGGGCTCCTACAATGAGCAGTTCTTC. This codes for CATSDPDRGSYNEQFF. The J gene is TRBJ2-1, the V gene TRBV24-1, with 9 bases identical to TRBD1. V trimming: 3 bases; J trimming: 0 bases; junction bases outside the gene matches: 2. The CDR3 is 16 amino acids. Germline CDR1 and CDR2: KGHDR and SFDVKD.

V gene TRBV18 combines with J gene TRBJ2-3; D is perhaps TRBD2 (5 bases). The CDR3 covers 15 residues. The ends were cut back, 3 bases at V and 5 bases at J, with 15 bases in the middle. Looked up from germline, CDR1 is KGHSH and CDR2 is LQKENI. CDR3 nucleotides: TGTGCCAGCTCACCGGACGGGAAGAAGGGAGATACGCAGTATTTT. It codes for CASSPDGKKGDTQYF. Using reference TRBV18 and TRBJ2-3 for the parts outside the CDR3, the full variable domain is NAGVMQNPRHLVRRRGQEARLRCSPMKGHSHVYWYRQLPEEGLKFMVYLQKENIIDESGMPKERFSAEFPKEGPSILRIQQVVRGDSAAYFCASSPDGKKGDTQYFGPGTRLTVL.

CDR3 bases: TGTGCCAGTAGTATAGGGACAGGGGCGAGCACTGAAGCTTTCTTT. It encodes CASSIGTGASTEAFF. The chain carries TRBV19 and TRBJ1-1, with 9 nucleotides matching TRBD1. The V gene's germline CDR1 is LNHDA and CDR2 SQIVND (reference sequence). CDR3 length: 15 amino acids. V lost 1 base to trimming and J lost 4 bases; unmatched junction nucleotides: 4.

The CDR3 here is CATLGGQGSYEQYF. DNA for the CDR3: TGTGCCACCTTAGGGGGCCAGGGGAGCTACGAGCAGTACTTC. This chain links TRBV2 with TRBJ2-7; 7 positions match TRBD1. Germline loops: CDR1 SNHLY, CDR2 FYNNEI. The CDR3 runs to 14 residues. V trimming: 10 bases; J trimming: 3 bases; junction bases outside the gene matches: 12. The whole variable domain, remainder taken from reference TRBV2 and TRBJ2-7, is EPEVTQTPSHQVTQMGQEVILRCVPISNHLYFYWYRQILGQKVEFLVSFYNNEISEKSEIFDDQFSVERPDGSNFTLKIRSTKLEDSAMYFCATLGGQGSYEQYFGPGTRLTVT.

V gene TRBV12-5 combines with J gene TRBJ1-5; D is possibly TRBD1 (6 bases). CDR1 is LGHNT, CDR2 FRNRAP, per germline. This CDR3 region has 12 residues. The V gene lost 8 bases and the J gene lost 5 bases, with 10 bases spanning the gap. CDR3 amino acids: CASTDRYQPQHF. In nucleotides, the CDR3 is TGTGCTAGTACGGACAGATATCAGCCCCAGCATTTT.